Listed below are T cell receptor beta chains from one sample, sequenced in a study of blood T cell repertoires in COVID-19. Libraries were prepared by immunoSEQ multiplex PCR; TCRdb keeps only in-frame clonotypes and omits some of them. Among about 190,000 clones listed, 80% to 90% were seen once. Material: peripheral blood. These receptors were obtained from a man in his thirties or forties with acute or convalescent COVID-19. The CDR3 runs from the conserved cysteine through the conserved F or W. D genes are given only for firm matches. For some rows the clone size is stated as once, few or many, or as a class when expanded; others skip it.

V,size,D,length,J,CDR3,DNA
TRBV19,.,.,16,TRBJ1-6,CASRPWDGGADSPLHF,TGTGCCAGTAGACCCTGGGACGGAGGGGCGGATTCACCCCTCCACTTT
TRBV23-1,.,TRBD1,18,TRBJ1-2,CASRQQPGQPYPAGGYTF,TGCGCCAGCAGACAACAACCGGGACAGCCCTACCCTGCGGGTGGCTACACCTTC
TRBV14,.,.,13,TRBJ2-7,CASSQEESYEQYF,TGTGCCAGCAGCCAAGAAGAGTCCTACGAGCAGTACTTC
TRBV28,once,.,13,TRBJ2-7,CATQQGSSYEQYF,TGTGCCACTCAGCAGGGTAGCTCCTACGAGCAGTACTTC
TRBV19,few,TRBD1,16,TRBJ2-1,CASSRPGQGSYNEQFF,TGTGCCAGTAGTAGGCCGGGACAGGGCTCCTACAATGAGCAGTTCTTC
TRBV5-6,.,.,15,TRBJ2-5,CASSLVGQAGETQYF,TGTGCCAGCAGCTTGGTTGGACAGGCGGGGGAGACCCAGTACTTC
TRBV5-1,.,.,15,TRBJ1-6,CASSLVLSFNSPLHF,TGCGCCAGCAGCTTGGTGTTATCGTTTAATTCACCCCTCCACTTT
TRBV5-1,.,.,12,TRBJ2-7,CASSVQGYEQYF,TGCGCCAGCAGTGTACAGGGCTACGAGCAGTACTTC
TRBV28,.,.,13,TRBJ2-1,CASSSSGRNEQFF,TGTGCCAGCAGTTCCAGCGGGCGTAATGAGCAGTTCTTC
TRBV5-3,.,TRBD2,17,TRBJ2-3,CARIPQGAGETADTQYF,TGTGCCAGAATTCCTCAAGGGGCGGGAGAAACGGCAGATACGCAGTATTTT
TRBV15,.,.,15,TRBJ1-5,CATSRDPGGNQPQHF,TGTGCCACCAGCAGAGATCCCGGGGGCAATCAGCCCCAGCATTTT